This T cell receptor (beta chain) was identified during a study of prognosis after radiotherapy for stage I lung cancer. The study, taken as a whole, reports: Tumor specificity was not determined for the expanded TCR clones.

This clonotype was counted many times. Antigen unknown. The CDR3 consists of 14 residues. Germline V lookup: CDR1 MNHEY, CDR2 SVGAGI. V was pared by 4 bases and J by 5 bases, with 6 bases of the junction left unmatched. TCR beta CDR3 amplification from genomic DNA was performed by two-round multiplex PCR. The authors ran first-round PCR with primers specific to each TRBV and TRBJ gene. Using its own MiXCR run on the multiplex PCR reads, TCRdb lists one record per CDR3 protein. Of 20,000 to 30,000 distinct CDR3 sequences in the sample, under 40% were seen once. This sequence joins TRBV6-5 and TRBJ2-7; 9 bases fit TRBD1. The TCR sequence derives from a donor aged 50 or older with non-small cell lung cancer. The sequencing here drew on PBMCs, taken before or after stereotactic body radiation therapy (not recorded which). The CDR3 protein is CASSSYRTGDEQYF. CDR3 sequence (DNA): TGTGCCAGCAGTTCATACCGGACAGGGGACGAGCAGTACTTC.